A selection of T cell receptor beta chains follows, all from one sample in a study of T-cell memory formation after mild COVID-19. Via MiXCR, TCRdb re-called the 5' RACE reads, giving one row per CDR3 protein. The sample records about 310,000 distinct CDR3 sequences, roughly 15% being singletons. Sequencing was done on a sample of PBMCs or a T cell subset sorted from them (not recorded which). The receptors were gathered from a man between 18 and 29 years old who had mild COVID-19 (a few samples of this study predate the infection). Cell type and time point are not known. Each CDR3 is given with its conserved first and last residue.

J gene	V gene	CDR3 protein
TRBJ2-1	TRBV24-1	CATSDSGTPGANEQFF
TRBJ1-2	TRBV7-9	CASSLAGGYGYTF
TRBJ1-1	TRBV20-1	CSARGATEAFF
TRBJ2-7	TRBV20-1	CSASHRGYEQYF
TRBJ2-1	TRBV5-1	CASSFWAGNEQFF
TRBJ2-3	TRBV10-3	CAISESIGPDTQYF
TRBJ1-2	TRBV15	CATSGTWGPNYGYTF
TRBJ2-1	TRBV28	CASSFDSSYEQFF
TRBJ2-2	TRBV7-6	CASSPGTGRNTGELFF
TRBJ2-5	TRBV7-7	CASSVDRGHGETQYF
TRBJ2-2	TRBV6-5	CASSHFTGELFF
TRBJ2-7	TRBV29-1	CSVALGPSYEQYF
TRBJ2-1	TRBV6-2/TRBV6-3	CASSYSWGQGAYEQFF
TRBJ2-5	TRBV6-5	CASSQAEETQYF
TRBJ1-4	TRBV6-2/TRBV6-3	CASSPRGAEEKLFF
TRBJ2-7	TRBV4-2	CASSQDPGATEQYF
TRBJ1-2	TRBV4-3	CASSQVPGYGYTF
TRBJ2-7	TRBV9	CASSVAYSGLEQYF
TRBJ1-1	TRBV18	CASSPSRPGFTEAFF
TRBJ1-4	TRBV3-1	CASSQDGRSNEKLFF
TRBJ1-1	TRBV6-4	CASSVSLNTEAFF
TRBJ1-6	TRBV7-9	CASSGVGTGDSPLHF
TRBJ2-6	TRBV7-3	CASSQRDNSGANVLTF
TRBJ1-2	TRBV27	CASGTGDHYGYTF
TRBJ1-2	TRBV12-3/TRBV12-4	CASSIDRDRVRGYTF
TRBJ2-1	TRBV2	CASSEDFRRDEQFF
TRBJ1-3	TRBV20-1	CSATEVAGGGWASGNTIYF
TRBJ2-4	TRBV4-1	CASSQDSFGSVNIQYF
TRBJ2-7	TRBV14	CASSQGLRGEQYF
TRBJ1-5	TRBV7-2	CASSLGLSNQPQHF
TRBJ2-6	TRBV7-8	CASSPRSGTGANVLTF
TRBJ1-1	TRBV28	CASSSSWTGNTEAFF
TRBJ2-2	TRBV4-1	CASRPTGTGHTGELFF
TRBJ2-5	TRBV3-1	CASSQEGRRETQYF
TRBJ2-6	TRBV4-1	CASSQSGTLYGGANVLTF
TRBJ1-6	TRBV11-2	CASSLGPSGGSPLHF
TRBJ1-1	TRBV7-2	CASSQNREIWTEAFF
TRBJ2-5	TRBV4-3	CASSRFTGGQTQYF
TRBJ2-3	TRBV29-1	CSAPGGTDTQYF
TRBJ2-3	TRBV6-2/TRBV6-3	CASSNGLGDTQYF
TRBJ1-2	TRBV3-1	CASSQTGRDSWYGYTF
TRBJ1-4	TRBV5-1	CASSLGDRVLNEKLFF